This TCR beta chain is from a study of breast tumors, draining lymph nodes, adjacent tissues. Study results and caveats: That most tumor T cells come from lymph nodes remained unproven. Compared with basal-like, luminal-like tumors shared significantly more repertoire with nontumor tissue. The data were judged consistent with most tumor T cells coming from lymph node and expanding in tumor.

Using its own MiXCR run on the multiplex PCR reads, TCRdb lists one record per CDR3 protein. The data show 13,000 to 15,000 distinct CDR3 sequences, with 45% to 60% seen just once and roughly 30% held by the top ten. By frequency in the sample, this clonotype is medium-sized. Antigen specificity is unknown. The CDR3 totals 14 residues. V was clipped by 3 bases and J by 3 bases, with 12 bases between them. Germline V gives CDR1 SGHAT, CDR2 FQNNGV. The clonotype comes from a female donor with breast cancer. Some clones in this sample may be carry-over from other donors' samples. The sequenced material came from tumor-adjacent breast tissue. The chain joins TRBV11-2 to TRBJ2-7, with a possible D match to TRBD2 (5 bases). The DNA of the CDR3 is TGTGCCAGCAGCTTGGGCCCGGGAATCTACGAGCAGTACTTC. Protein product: CASSLGPGIYEQYF.